Presented here are 5 T cell receptor beta chains from one specimen sequenced in a study of blood T cells in healthy people across ages. Primers used in a second PCR of roughly 6 to 11 cycles were a sample-barcoded 5' primer and a J-beta primer mix. TCRdb re-analysed the 5' RACE reads in MiXCR, keeping a single row per CDR3 protein. The data show 730,000 or so distinct CDR3 sequences, with around 43% seen just once and 30% held by the top ten. Material: blood. These receptors all stem from an elderly man in good health.

This clonotype was seen repeatedly, ten times or more. The rearrangement links TRBV11-1 to TRBJ1-1; D gene unclear. The CDR3 spans 14 residues. The V end was cut by 5 bases, the J end by 0 bases, with 10 bases between. Germline CDR1 reads SGHAT; CDR2 reads FQDESV (reference sequence). The CDR3 sequence: CASSPGVMNTEAFF. The CDR3 nucleotides are TGTGCCAGCAGCCCGGGAGTTATGAACACTGAAGCTTTCTTT.

The chain is built from TRBV30 and TRBJ1-5; no firm D call. V shed 3 bases and J shed 5 bases, with 11 bases lying between them. CDR1 is GTSNPN, CDR2 SVGIG, per germline (reference sequence). This CDR3 has 13 amino acids. CDR3 nucleotides: TGTGCCTGGAGCGGGCGGGAGGATCAGCCCCAGCATTTT. Encoded protein: CAWSGREDQPQHF.

The rearrangement uses TRBV5-4 and TRBJ2-3; perhaps TRBD1 as D (5 bases). Per germline, CDR1 SGHNT and CDR2 YYREEE (reference sequence). This CDR3 comprises 14 residues. Deletions cut 5 bases from V and 0 bases from J, with 10 bases between. CDR3 region: CASRQDVSTDTQYF. Here the CDR3 DNA reads TGTGCCAGCAGACAGGATGTTAGCACAGATACGCAGTATTTT.

This clonotype was seen only a few times. This chain uses TRBV25-1 with TRBJ2-2; D may be TRBD2 (5 bases). This CDR3 has 14 residues. The germline V gene has CDR1 MGHDK and CDR2 SYGVNS. V dropped 2 bases and J dropped 7 bases, with 11 bases sitting between them. CDR3 residues: CASSEVVAGGELFF. CDR3 nucleotide sequence: TGTGCCAGCAGTGAAGTTGTTGCGGGCGGGGAGCTGTTTTTT.

CDR3 protein: CASGTEGYNEQYF. The CDR3 nucleotides are TGCGCCAGCGGGACGGAAGGGTACAATGAGCAGTACTTC. The V gene is TRBV10-2, the J gene TRBJ2-7; perhaps D is TRBD1 or TRBD2 (5 bases each). Germline assignment: CDR1 WSHSY and CDR2 SAAADI. The V and J ends lost 8 bases and 7 bases respectively, with 18 bases between them. The CDR3 sequence is 13 residues long.